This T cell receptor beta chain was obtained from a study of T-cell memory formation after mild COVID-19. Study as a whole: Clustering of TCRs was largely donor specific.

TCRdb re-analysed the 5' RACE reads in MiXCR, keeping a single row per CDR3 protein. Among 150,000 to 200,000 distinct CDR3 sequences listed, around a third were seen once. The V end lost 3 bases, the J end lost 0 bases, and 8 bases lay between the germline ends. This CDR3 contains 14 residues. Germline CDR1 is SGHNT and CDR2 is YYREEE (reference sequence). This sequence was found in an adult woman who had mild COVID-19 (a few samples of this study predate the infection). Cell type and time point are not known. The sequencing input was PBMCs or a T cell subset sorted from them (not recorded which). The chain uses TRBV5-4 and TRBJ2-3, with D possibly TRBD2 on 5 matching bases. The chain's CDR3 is CASSSSGSTDTQYF. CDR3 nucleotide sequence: TGTGCCAGCAGCTCGTCGGGAAGCACAGATACGCAGTATTTT.